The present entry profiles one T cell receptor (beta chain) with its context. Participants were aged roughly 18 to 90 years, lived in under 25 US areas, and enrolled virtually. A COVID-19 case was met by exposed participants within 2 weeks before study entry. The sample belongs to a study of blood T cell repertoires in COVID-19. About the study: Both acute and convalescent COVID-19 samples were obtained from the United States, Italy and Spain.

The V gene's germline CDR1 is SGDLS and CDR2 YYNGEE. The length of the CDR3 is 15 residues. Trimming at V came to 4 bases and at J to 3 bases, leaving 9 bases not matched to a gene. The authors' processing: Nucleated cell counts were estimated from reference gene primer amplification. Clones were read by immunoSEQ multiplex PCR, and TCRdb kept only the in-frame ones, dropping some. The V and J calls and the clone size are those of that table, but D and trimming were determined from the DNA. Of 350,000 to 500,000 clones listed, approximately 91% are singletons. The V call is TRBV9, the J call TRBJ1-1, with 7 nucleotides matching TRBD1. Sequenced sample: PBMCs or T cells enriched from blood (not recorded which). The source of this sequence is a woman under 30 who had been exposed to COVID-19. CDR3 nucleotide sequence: TGTGCCAGCAGCCCCAACAGGGGTGGTTACACTGAAGCTTTCTTT. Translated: CASSPNRGGYTEAFF.